This T cell receptor beta chain was recovered during a study of patients and donors after allogeneic stem cell transplantation. This clonotype was found a few times. In TCRdb, the RT-PCR reads were re-called with MiXCR into one record per CDR3 protein. The sample consists of about 960,000 distinct CDR3 sequences, around 17% of them appearing once. CDR1 is SEHNR and CDR2 is FQNEAQ in the germline V gene (reference sequence). This CDR3 has 16 residues. With V trimmed by 0 bases and J by 7 bases, 9 bases remained unmatched. Sequences were obtained from blood, either unsorted or a sorted T cell fraction (not recorded which). This chain joins TRBV7-9 and TRBJ2-1; 7 nucleotides agree with TRBD2. The sequence was collected from a human donor who was either an allogeneic HSCT recipient or a stem cell or donor lymphocyte infusion donor (not recorded which). It is not recorded whose cells these are; they may come from a transplant donor. The CDR3 sequence is CASSLALGLVTNEQFF. CDR3 nucleotides: TGTGCCAGCAGCTTAGCGCTCGGACTAGTCACGAATGAGCAGTTCTTC.